Listed below are T cell receptor beta chains from one sample, sequenced in a study of blood T cell repertoires in COVID-19. Assay: immunoSEQ multiplex PCR; the TCRdb copy retains only in-frame clones and omits some. The sample contains 150,000 to 200,000 clones, around 80% of which appear only once. Sequencing was carried out using peripheral blood. All receptors come from a woman older than 75 with COVID-19, enrolled during active disease. Each CDR3 is given with its conserved first and last residue. D genes are given only for firm matches. For some rows the clone size is stated as once, few or many, or as a class when expanded; others skip it.

TRBV9	NA	TRBJ2-2	NA	CASSVAVTGELFF	TGTGCCAGCAGCGTAGCGGTCACCGGGGAGCTGTTTTTT
TRBV5-1	once	TRBJ2-7	NA	CASSFGGALYEQYF	TGCGCCAGCAGCTTTGGGGGGGCCCTCTACGAGCAGTACTTC
TRBV18	NA	TRBJ2-2	TRBD1	CASSPPGQGAAGELFF	TGTGCCAGCTCACCACCGGGACAGGGGGCAGCCGGGGAGCTGTTTTTT
TRBV6-5	NA	TRBJ1-2	TRBD1	CASHRQGPYGYTF	TGTGCCAGCCACCGACAGGGCCCCTATGGCTACACCTTC
TRBV2	NA	TRBJ2-1	NA	CASSVGRNSYNEQFF	TGTGCCAGCAGCGTCGGGAGAAACTCCTACAATGAGCAGTTCTTC
TRBV3-1/TRBV3-2	NA	TRBJ2-5	NA	CASSQAYRQEQTLYF	TGTGCCAGCAGCCAAGCCTATCGACAGGAGCAGACCCTCTACTTC
TRBV10-3	NA	TRBJ2-5	NA	CAIYRPRAQETQYF	TGTGCCATCTATAGGCCCAGGGCCCAAGAGACCCAGTACTTC
TRBV7-6	NA	TRBJ2-7	NA	CASSLEVGGASYEQYF	TGTGCCAGCAGCTTAGAAGTAGGTGGAGCCTCCTACGAGCAGTACTTC
TRBV27	NA	TRBJ2-2	NA	CASRKGLAPGELFF	TGTGCCAGCAGGAAGGGGCTAGCGCCCGGGGAGCTGTTTTTT
TRBV18	NA	TRBJ2-7	NA	CASSPVGSREQYF	TGTGCCAGCTCACCGGTTGGGAGTCGCGAGCAGTACTTC
TRBV19	once	TRBJ1-1	TRBD1	CASSPLTGGNTEAFF	TGTGCCAGTAGTCCCCTGACAGGGGGGAACACTGAAGCTTTCTTT
TRBV5-6	NA	TRBJ2-6	TRBD2	CASRSLAGGSSGANVLTF	TGTGCCAGCAGATCTCTAGCGGGAGGAAGCTCTGGGGCCAACGTCCTGACTTTC
TRBV18	NA	TRBJ1-1	TRBD1	CASSTTGGTEAFF	TGTGCCAGCTCAACAACAGGGGGCACTGAAGCTTTCTTT
TRBV6-5	once	TRBJ2-1	NA	CASSYASNLPNEQFF	TGTGCCAGCAGTTATGCTAGTAACCTCCCCAATGAGCAGTTCTTC
TRBV10-3	NA	TRBJ2-7	NA	CAISAHREDEQYF	TGTGCCATCAGCGCCCATAGGGAGGACGAGCAGTACTTC
TRBV5-4	NA	TRBJ2-3	TRBD2	CASSRPGLAGGPTDTQYF	TGTGCCAGCAGCCGCCCGGGACTAGCGGGAGGGCCCACAGATACGCAGTATTTT
TRBV12-5	once	TRBJ2-5	NA	CASGLSGQETQYF	TGTGCTAGTGGTTTATCCGGTCAAGAGACCCAGTACTTC
TRBV5-1	NA	TRBJ2-1	NA	CASSLGTASYNEQFF	TGCGCCAGCAGCTTGGGGACAGCTTCCTACAATGAGCAGTTCTTC
TRBV10-3	NA	TRBJ1-1	NA	CAISESSGVTEAFF	TGTGCCATCAGTGAGTCGTCCGGGGTCACTGAAGCTTTCTTT
TRBV28	once	TRBJ1-6	NA	CASSPFFPGITTTYNSPLHF	TGTGCCAGCAGTCCATTTTTTCCAGGAATAACCACGACCTATAATTCACCCCTCCACTTT
TRBV5-6	NA	TRBJ1-1	NA	CASSFHRNTEAFF	TGTGCCAGCAGCTTTCACAGGAACACTGAAGCTTTCTTT
TRBV7-2	NA	TRBJ2-7	TRBD2	CASSLLAGGPHEQYF	TGTGCCAGCAGCCTATTAGCGGGAGGGCCCCACGAGCAGTACTTC
TRBV27	few	TRBJ2-1	TRBD2	CASSFSGLAEINEQFF	TGTGCCAGCAGTTTCTCGGGACTAGCGGAGATCAATGAGCAGTTCTTC
TRBV5-4	NA	TRBJ2-1	TRBD2	CASSLEAGGPNEQFF	TGTGCCAGCAGCTTAGAAGCGGGAGGGCCAAATGAGCAGTTCTTC
TRBV28	NA	TRBJ2-1	TRBD2	CASSFPSREDSYNEQFF	TGTGCCAGCAGTTTCCCCTCGCGGGAGGACTCCTACAATGAGCAGTTCTTC
TRBV5-5	few	TRBJ2-2	TRBD2	CASRSGTTNTGELFF	TGTGCCAGCAGATCCGGGACTACGAACACCGGGGAGCTGTTTTTT
TRBV6-5	NA	TRBJ2-3	NA	CASSYSTETDTQYF	TGTGCCAGCAGTTACTCGACGGAGACAGATACGCAGTATTTT
TRBV5-6	NA	TRBJ2-1	TRBD2	CASSRPTSGRAQFF	TGTGCCAGCAGCCGCCCGACTAGCGGGAGGGCGCAGTTCTTC
TRBV6-6	NA	TRBJ1-5	TRBD1	CASSDRVARPQHF	TGTGCCAGCAGTGACAGGGTTGCGCGGCCCCAGCATTTT
TRBV28	NA	TRBJ1-2	TRBD1	CASSLVDRGRGYTF	TGTGCCAGCAGTTTAGTGGACAGGGGTCGAGGCTACACCTTC
TRBV28	NA	TRBJ1-1	NA	CASSPPGVIITEAFF	TGTGCCAGCAGTCCCCCAGGGGTTATAATAACTGAAGCTTTCTTT
TRBV13	NA	TRBJ2-3	NA	CASSPGTSTDTQYF	TGTGCCAGCAGCCCTGGGACTAGCACAGATACGCAGTATTTT
TRBV6-5	once	TRBJ2-7	TRBD2	CASSFGLAGGEQYF	TGTGCCAGCAGTTTCGGACTAGCGGGAGGCGAGCAGTACTTC
TRBV6-2/TRBV6-3	NA	TRBJ2-7	TRBD1	CASTPNPGGSVEQYF	TGTGCCAGCACCCCGAACCCAGGGGGAAGTGTCGAGCAGTACTTC
TRBV28	NA	TRBJ1-1	NA	CASSPFPGANTEAFF	TGTGCCAGCAGTCCATTCCCGGGAGCTAACACTGAAGCTTTCTTT
TRBV18	NA	TRBJ2-7	NA	CASWRSGYSYEQYF	TGTGCCAGCTGGCGGTCTGGCTACTCCTACGAGCAGTACTTC
TRBV19	few	TRBJ1-2	NA	CASSISGGGLGGYTF	TGTGCCAGTAGTATATCGGGAGGGGGTCTGGGAGGCTACACCTTC
TRBV18	NA	TRBJ2-7	TRBD1	CASSPRDRFTYEQYF	TGTGCCAGCTCACCCCGGGACAGGTTTACCTACGAGCAGTACTTC
TRBV6-5	once	TRBJ2-7	NA	CASSQTGTQYEQYF	TGTGCCAGCAGTCAAACCGGGACACAGTACGAGCAGTACTTC
TRBV18	NA	TRBJ1-2	NA	CASSPLGQVGRGYTF	TGTGCCAGCTCACCACTTGGGCAGGTCGGTAGGGGCTACACCTTC
TRBV19	NA	TRBJ1-3	NA	CASSSGMQGGGNTIYF	TGTGCCAGTAGTAGCGGGATGCAGGGAGGCGGAAACACCATATATTTT
TRBV6-1	few	TRBJ2-7	NA	CASSEAGTPFYEQYF	TGTGCCAGCAGTGAGGCCGGGACTCCATTTTACGAGCAGTACTTC
TRBV10-1	NA	TRBJ1-1	NA	CASSDPLNKGRGNMNTEAFF	TGCGCCAGCAGTGACCCACTAAATAAGGGGAGGGGAAACATGAACACTGAAGCTTTCTTT
TRBV5-1	NA	TRBJ2-3	NA	CASSWGPSGTTDTQYF	TGCGCCAGCAGCTGGGGGCCGTCGGGAACCACAGATACGCAGTATTTT